This TCR beta chain was obtained from a study of beta chain features in type 1 diabetes. Overall study results and limits: A potential PCR bias toward shorter templates would be equal in patient and control samples. The similarity of naive, central memory and Treg TCRB repertoires appeared greater among patients than among healthy donors. Among all four CD4+ subsets, Type 1 diabetes patients had TCRB CDR3s that were moderately but significantly shorter.

Germline CDR1 is MDHEN and CDR2 is SYDVKM. The V and J ends lost 8 bases and 7 bases respectively, with 15 bases between them. The CDR3 runs 12 residues. Donors underwent one heparinised blood draw, 95 to 150 mL on average. Sorting that relied on CD45RO/CCR7/CD25/CD127/CD95/CD27 yielded CD4+ naive, central memory, regulatory and stem cell-like memory cells. A remark on this clone: Antigen specificity is unknown.

Expressed TCRB transcripts got sequenced, as all isolated RNA was reverse transcribed. TCRdb's copy holds only in-frame clones and misses some; the assay was immunoSEQ multiplex PCR. The sample has 250,000 to 350,000 clones; about 13% are singletons. The rearrangement uses TRBV28 and TRBJ2-7; D may be TRBD1 (6 bases). The TCR was taken from a man in his thirties or forties with type 1 diabetes. Sequencing used naive CD4+ T cells from blood. The CDR3 bases are TGTGCCAGCGGTGGACAGTCTTGGGAGCAGTACTTC. Amino acid sequence: CASGGQSWEQYF.